This TCR beta chain was identified in a study of cytomegalovirus exposure and HLA in healthy donors. Germline V lookup: CDR1 GTSNPN, CDR2 SVGIG (reference sequence). CDR3 length: 20 residues. V lost 0 bases to trimming and J lost 0 bases; unmatched junction nucleotides: 17. The PCR used 60 Vbeta and 13 Jbeta primers. Clones were read by immunoSEQ multiplex PCR, and TCRdb kept only the in-frame ones, dropping some. The sample lists approximately 150,000 clones; 70% to 80% were seen once. The J gene is TRBJ1-3, the V gene TRBV30; 7 nucleotides align to TRBD1. The sequence came from a woman aged 40 to 50 in good health and CMV-seronegative. Input material: PBMCs. CDR3 region: CAWSVLISVTGTSSGNTIYF. The CDR3 DNA is TGTGCCTGGAGTGTACTTATTTCCGTGACAGGGACTAGCTCTGGAAACACCATATATTTT.